Below, one T cell receptor beta chain is given with its context. The antigen is not known. This record belongs to a study of cytomegalovirus exposure and HLA in healthy donors. Points from the study as a whole: An Asian-associated ancestry cluster reportedly showed fewer N-insertions than the roughly 670-donor mean in a later analysis. For most subjects, TCR beta sequences were reported to predict HLA-A and HLA-B alleles with accuracy. CMV serostatus was the sole immune exposure information available.

Germline V lookup: CDR1 LGHNT, CDR2 FRNRAP. Trimming took 5 bases from V and 8 from J, leaving 15 bases between them. The CDR3 contains 14 residues. Use of 60 Vbeta and 13 Jbeta primers characterized the PCR. The data were produced by immunoSEQ multiplex PCR, yet TCRdb's version contains in-frame clones alone and is incomplete. The sample has fewer than 200,000 clones, about 75% seen once. Sequences were obtained from PBMCs. The genes are TRBV12-5 and TRBJ2-2; tentative D call: TRBD2 (7 bases). The TCR originated in a male donor in good health and CMV-seronegative. The CDR3 spells CASGPQGGGGELFF. CDR3 nucleotide sequence: TGTGCTAGTGGTCCCCAAGGGGGGGGTGGGGAGCTGTTTTTT.